This T cell receptor (beta chain) emerged from a study of shared clonotypes between healthy human individuals. Method: immunoSEQ multiplex PCR; TCRdb's copy keeps in-frame clones and lacks some. This table has 2 million to 2.5 million clones, roughly 92% appearing once. Between the trimmed V and J ends, which lost 4 bases and 2 bases, there was a span of 13 bases. Germline values: CDR1 LNHDA, CDR2 SQIVND (reference sequence). This CDR3 has 15 amino acids. Material: naive CD4+ T cells from PBMCs. Subset reported: CD45RA+ positively selected. This chain connects TRBV19 to TRBJ2-3, with D possibly being TRBD2 (5 bases). The receptor was isolated from a man aged 18 to 35 in good health. Some clones in this sample may be carry-over from other donors' samples. The CDR3 DNA is TGTGCCAGTAGTACCCGGACTTTGAACACAGATACGCAGTATTTT. Amino acid sequence: CASSTRTLNTDTQYF.